This T cell receptor (beta chain) appears in the sequencing data of a study of shared clonotypes between healthy human individuals. All donors were healthy HIV-negative adults lacking recent acute infections or vaccinations. The donor cohort consisted entirely of Caucasian adults residing in Nashville, Tennessee. TCRdb's copy holds only in-frame clones and misses some; the assay was immunoSEQ multiplex PCR. The sample consists of about 490,000 clones, around 78% of them appearing once. The sample taken for sequencing was PBMCs. This receptor was identified in a woman aged 40 to 49 in good health. Some clones in this sample may be carry-over from other donors' samples.

The CDR3 sequence is CASSVGQYNSPLHF. As DNA, the CDR3 is TGTGCCAGCAGTGTGGGACAGTATAATTCACCCCTCCACTTT. The rearrangement links TRBV2 to TRBJ1-6, with TRBD1 identical over 7 bases. The ends lost 4 bases at V and 4 bases at J; junction bases unmatched: 1. The CDR3 runs to 14 residues. The germline CDR1 and CDR2 sequences are SNHLY and FYNNEI.